These 32 T cell receptor beta chains originate from one sample sequenced in a study of CD8 T cells in ankylosing spondylitis. TCRdb re-derived calls from the 5' RACE reads in MiXCR, one entry per CDR3 protein. The sample holds a few hundred thousand distinct CDR3 sequences, about 10% seen once. The sample was blood, either unsorted or a sorted T cell fraction (not recorded which). All receptors derive from a male donor with ankylosing spondylitis or in good health (not recorded which).

This clonotype was counted ten times or more. Here the CDR3 DNA reads TGCAGTGCTAGAGATCTCGGGGGATCGAGAACAGATACGCAGTATTTT. Translating it yields CSARDLGGSRTDTQYF. The chain links TRBV20-1 to TRBJ2-3; D may be TRBD2 (6 bases). Germline CDR1 reads DFQATT; CDR2 reads SNEGSKA (reference sequence). The CDR3 covers 16 residues. Trimming removed 0 bases from V and 3 bases from J, with 16 bases in between.

This clonotype was found many times. The genes are TRBV6-2 or TRBV6-3 and TRBJ2-1; D unresolved. Germline V gene sequence: CDR1 MNHEY, CDR2 SVGEGT. The CDR3 is 11 amino acids. V shed 5 bases and J shed 6 bases, with 5 bases lying between them. For the CDR3, the DNA is TGTGCCAGCAGTGCCTTCAATGAGCAGTTCTTC. Its translation is CASSAFNEQFF.

This clonotype was detected ten times or more. This chain links TRBV11-2 with TRBJ1-5; no clear D. The CDR3 is 14 residues long. Between the trimmed V and J ends, which lost 5 bases and 4 bases, there was a span of 12 bases. Looked up from germline, CDR1 is SGHAT and CDR2 is FQNNGV. The CDR3 here is CASSPPGRNQPQHF. The CDR3 nucleotides read TGTGCCAGCAGCCCCCCCGGTCGTAATCAGCCCCAGCATTTT.

The chain is built from TRBV20-1 and TRBJ1-1; no definite D call. CDR3 length equals 15 residues. V was pared by 1 base and J by 0 bases, with 12 bases between. CDR1 is DFQATT and CDR2 is SNEGSKA in the germline V gene (reference sequence). CDR3 nucleotide sequence: TGCAGTGCTAGAGTTCACGGACGGTTGAACACTGAAGCTTTCTTT. Amino acid sequence: CSARVHGRLNTEAFF.

This clonotype has a count of ten or more. This sequence joins TRBV5-4 and TRBJ2-2; the match to TRBD2 covers 14 bases. Trimming took 4 bases from V and 4 from J; bases not matched to a gene: 9. Per the germline V gene, CDR1 is SGHNT and CDR2 is YYREEE (reference sequence). This CDR3 contains 18 residues. The CDR3 nucleotides read TGTGCCAGCAGCCTCAAGACTAGCGGGGGGGCCGGCACCGGGGAGCTGTTTTTT. It translates to CASSLKTSGGAGTGELFF.

This clonotype was recorded at least ten times. This chain uses TRBV12-3 or TRBV12-4 with TRBJ1-2, with D maybe TRBD1 (6 bases). V was cut by 5 bases and J by 4 bases, with 14 bases left in between. The CDR3 is made up of 14 amino acids. In DNA form, the CDR3 reads TGTGCCAGCAGTCTGCGACAGGAGAGCTATGGCTACACCTTC. Its protein is CASSLRQESYGYTF.

This clonotype was picked up many times. This chain joins TRBV5-1 and TRBJ2-1; tentatively, D is TRBD2 (5 bases). The germline V gene encodes CDR1 SGHRS and CDR2 YFSETQ. This CDR3 is 15 amino acids long. The V gene lost 0 bases and the J gene lost 6 bases, with 13 bases spanning the gap. CDR3 protein: CASSLGSRDLNEQFF. CDR3 sequence (DNA): TGCGCCAGCAGCTTGGGTAGCCGGGATCTCAATGAGCAGTTCTTC.

This clonotype was counted many times. The rearrangement uses TRBV5-1 and TRBJ2-5; the D call may be TRBD1 or TRBD2 (5 bases each). This CDR3 is 15 amino acids long. V gave up 4 bases and J gave up 5 bases, with 18 bases separating them. CDR1 is SGHRS and CDR2 is YFSETQ in the germline V gene. The CDR3 sequence is CASSRLQIEGETQYF. In DNA, the CDR3 is TGCGCCAGCAGCCGACTTCAAATCGAGGGGGAGACCCAGTACTTC.

At least ten counts were recorded for this clonotype. The chain carries TRBV20-1 and TRBJ1-3; D gene ambiguous. The CDR3 length is 14 residues. Looked up from germline, CDR1 is DFQATT and CDR2 is SNEGSKA (reference sequence). The V end lost 5 bases, the J end lost 1 base, and 12 bases lay between the germline ends. Here the CDR3 reads CSARLGVSGNTIYF. The CDR3 bases are TGCAGTGCTCGCCTCGGGGTTTCTGGAAACACCATATATTTT.

This chain connects TRBV5-1 to TRBJ2-7; 9 nucleotides match TRBD1. With 4 bases clipped from V and 6 bases from J, the junction kept 2 bases outside the gene matches. The germline V gene encodes CDR1 SGHRS and CDR2 YFSETQ. The CDR3 is made up of 12 amino acids. This chain's CDR3 is CASSQDRGEQYF. In nucleotides, the CDR3 is TGCGCCAGCAGCCAGGACAGGGGCGAGCAGTACTTC.

This clonotype occurred a few times. J is TRBJ1-1 and V is TRBV5-5; D is possibly TRBD1 (6 bases). Germline lookup yields CDR1 SGHKS and CDR2 YYEKEE (reference sequence). CDR3 length: 15 amino acids. Trimming took off 2 bases at V and 8 bases at J, with 19 bases between the two ends. As DNA, the CDR3 is TGTGCCAGCAGCTTCAGCCGGACAGAAGACGGGGAAGCTTTCTTT. This translates into CASSFSRTEDGEAFF. The variable domain in full, completed from reference TRBV5-5 and TRBJ1-1, reads DAGVTQSPTHLIKTRGQQVTLRCSPISGHKSVSWYQQVLGQGPQFIFQYYEKEERGRGNFPDRFSARQFPNYSSELNVNALLLGDSALYLCASSFSRTEDGEAFFGQGTRLTVV.

This clonotype was counted many times. CDR3 amino acids: CASSKDLNTEAFF. For the CDR3, the DNA is TGTGCCAGCAGTAAGGATCTGAACACTGAAGCTTTCTTT. The chain couples TRBV2 to TRBJ1-1; unclear D gene. The CDR3 length is 13 residues. Trimming shortened V by 5 bases and J by 0 bases, and 7 bases separated the two germline ends. Germline CDR1 reads SNHLY; CDR2 reads FYNNEI. Together with reference TRBV2 and TRBJ1-1, the CDR3 gives the full variable domain: EPEVTQTPSHQVTQMGQEVILRCVPISNHLYFYWYRQILGQKVEFLVSFYNNEISEKSEIFDDQFSVERPDGSNFTLKIRSTKLEDSAMYFCASSKDLNTEAFFGQGTRLTVV.

The genes are TRBV28 and TRBJ2-7, with 8 bases matching TRBD1. The CDR3 consists of 14 residues. In germline, CDR1 is MDHEN, CDR2 SYDVKM. Trimming removed 6 bases from V and 2 bases from J; junction bases left unmatched: 6. This CDR3 is CASRTGGSTYEQYF. Written as DNA, the CDR3 is TGTGCCAGCAGAACAGGGGGTTCGACCTACGAGCAGTACTTC.

The chain combines TRBV28 with TRBJ2-7; D unresolved. V gave up 3 bases and J gave up 6 bases, with 9 bases separating them. The germline V gene has CDR1 MDHEN and CDR2 SYDVKM. This CDR3 spans 12 amino acids. The CDR3 is CASSFGGSEQYF. CDR3 bases: TGTGCCAGCAGTTTCGGTGGTTCCGAGCAGTACTTC.

The sample holds many counts of this clonotype. The chain uses TRBV24-1 and TRBJ2-5; possibly TRBD1 for D (5 bases). This CDR3 is built from 13 residues. The germline V and J ends were trimmed by 5 bases and 5 bases, with 11 bases remaining between them. Germline V gene sequence: CDR1 KGHDR, CDR2 SFDVKD. The CDR3 coding sequence is TGTGCCACCAGTGTAGGGGCGGAGGAGACCCAGTACTTC. Translated: CATSVGAEETQYF.

Note on this clonotype: With a much larger clone just one base away, this may be a read error. The V and J genes are TRBV18 and TRBJ1-2; 8 bases line up with TRBD1. This CDR3 has 15 amino acids. Per the germline V gene, CDR1 is KGHSH and CDR2 is LQKENI. V lost 3 bases, J lost 12 bases, and 15 bases stayed unmatched. CDR3 DNA: TGTGCCAGCTCACCTCCGACAGGGGAATCTAGGGGCGACACCTTC. As protein: CASSPPTGESRGDTF. The full variable domain, in which reference TRBV18 and TRBJ1-2 provide the parts outside the CDR3, is NAGVMQNPRHLVRRRGQEARLRCSPMKGHSHVYWYRQLPEEGLKFMVYLQKENIIDESGMPKERFSAEFPKEGPSILRIQQVVRGDSAAYFCASSPPTGESRGDTFGSGTRLTVV.

This clonotype has at least ten counts. The V gene is TRBV20-1, the J gene TRBJ2-2, with D perhaps matching TRBD2 (5 bases). The CDR3 contains 13 residues. V shed 6 bases and J shed 1 base, with 9 bases lying between them. Germline V gene sequence: CDR1 DFQATT, CDR2 SNEGSKA (reference sequence). The CDR3 reads CSARRGNTGELFF. CDR3 DNA: TGCAGTGCGCGCCGGGGGAACACCGGGGAGCTGTTTTTT.

This clonotype was recorded many times. The rearrangement joins TRBV20-1 to TRBJ2-1; 12 bases align to TRBD2. Germline V gene sequence: CDR1 DFQATT, CDR2 SNEGSKA (reference sequence). CDR3 length equals 16 residues. V lost 6 bases, J lost 2 bases, and 8 bases stayed unmatched. This CDR3 is CSATSLAGGTYNEQFF. Here the CDR3 DNA reads TGCAGTGCGACCTCACTAGCGGGGGGTACCTACAATGAGCAGTTCTTC.

This clonotype was seen repeatedly, ten times or more. The J gene is TRBJ2-5, the V gene TRBV7-2, with 8 bases lining up with TRBD1. Germline lookup yields CDR1 SGHTA and CDR2 FQGNSA. Losses at the gene ends were 0 bases for V and 1 base for J; bases not matched to a gene: 19. This CDR3 has 21 amino acids. This chain's CDR3 is CASSLALGRDRLNTGQETQYF. CDR3 DNA: TGTGCCAGCAGCTTAGCGCTGGGTCGGGACAGGCTTAATACCGGCCAAGAGACCCAGTACTTC.

The V and J genes are TRBV2 and TRBJ1-5; TRBD1 agrees at 9 bases. Germline V lookup: CDR1 SNHLY, CDR2 FYNNEI. This CDR3 comprises 17 residues. V trimming: 3 bases; J trimming: 0 bases; junction bases outside the gene matches: 6. This chain's CDR3 is CASSDLDRGISNQPQHF. The CDR3 DNA reads TGTGCCAGCAGTGATCTCGACAGGGGGATTAGCAATCAGCCCCAGCATTTT. The variable domain in full, with the rest retrieved from reference TRBV2 and TRBJ1-5, is EPEVTQTPSHQVTQMGQEVILRCVPISNHLYFYWYRQILGQKVEFLVSFYNNEISEKSEIFDDQFSVERPDGSNFTLKIRSTKLEDSAMYFCASSDLDRGISNQPQHFGDGTRLSIL.

This clonotype occurred many times. The V and J genes are TRBV12-3 or TRBV12-4 and TRBJ2-3; no firm D call. The CDR3 is 15 amino acids. The V end lost 3 bases, the J end lost 0 bases, and 10 bases lay between the germline ends. This CDR3 is CASSFGRPSTDTQYF. CDR3 sequence (DNA): TGTGCCAGCAGTTTCGGGCGGCCCAGCACAGATACGCAGTATTTT.

This clonotype was counted between two and nine times. The chain joins TRBV9 to TRBJ2-3; D remains ambiguous. Trimming cost V 0 bases and J 0 bases, with 11 bases left between them. Looked up from germline, CDR1 is SGDLS and CDR2 is YYNGEE. The CDR3 length is 16 residues. CDR3 amino acids: CASSVEGRLSTDTQYF. CDR3 DNA: TGTGCCAGCAGCGTAGAAGGGCGGCTAAGCACAGATACGCAGTATTTT. Full variable domain (outside the CDR3, taken from reference TRBV9 and TRBJ2-3): DSGVTQTPKHLITATGQRVTLRCSPRSGDLSVYWYQQSLDQGLQFLIQYYNGEERAKGNILERFSAQQFPDLHSELNLSSLELGDSALYFCASSVEGRLSTDTQYFGPGTRLTVL.

In its sample, this clonotype was seen a few times. The rearrangement uses TRBV29-1 and TRBJ1-1; 9 nucleotides agree with TRBD1. V dropped 7 bases and J dropped 1; count of bases not matched to a gene: 7. The germline V gene has CDR1 SQVTM and CDR2 ANQGSEA. There are 14 residues in the CDR3. The CDR3 nucleotides are TGCAGCGCGGGACAGGGTAACGGGAACACTGAAGCTTTCTTT. Its protein product is CSAGQGNGNTEAFF.

This clonotype was found many times. V gene TRBV24-1 combines with J gene TRBJ2-3; D is possibly TRBD1 (6 bases). This CDR3 comprises 14 residues. The V and J ends lost 5 bases and 1 base respectively, with 9 bases between them. Germline-derived CDR1 and CDR2 are KGHDR and SFDVKD. The CDR3 is CATSARTGTDTQYF. The CDR3 DNA follows: TGTGCCACCAGTGCCCGGACAGGCACAGATACGCAGTATTTT.

This clonotype was recorded at least ten times. The chain has TRBV10-3 and TRBJ1-6; 10 bases are shared with TRBD1. J lost 10 bases, V lost 6 bases, and 6 bases had no gene match. The germline V gene has CDR1 ENHRY and CDR2 SYGVKD. This CDR3 contains 14 residues. The CDR3 DNA is TGTGCCATCAGGCCGGGACAGGGGCCCTCACCCCTCCACTTT. Translated: CAIRPGQGPSPLHF.

This clonotype was observed many times. The gene calls are TRBV9 and TRBJ1-4; D uncertain. The CDR3 covers 13 residues. Trimming cost V 1 base and J 8 bases, with 9 bases left between them. CDR1 is SGDLS and CDR2 is YYNGEE in the germline V gene. DNA of the CDR3: TGTGCCAGCAGCGTATCAGAGGTGGAAAAACTGTTTTTT. Residues: CASSVSEVEKLFF.

The V and J genes are TRBV25-1 and TRBJ2-6, with TRBD1 matching 9 bases. The germline CDR1 and CDR2 sequences are MGHDK and SYGVNS. Trimming took 0 bases from V and 2 from J; bases not matched to a gene: 11. The CDR3 loop spans 20 amino acids. CDR3 loop: CASSEYGTGTGLTGANVLTF. CDR3 DNA: TGTGCCAGCAGTGAATATGGGACCGGGACAGGGTTGACTGGGGCCAACGTCCTGACTTTC.

This clonotype was seen more than once but under ten times. V and J are TRBV5-1 and TRBJ1-2; 9 positions match TRBD1. CDR3 size: 18 residues. Per the germline V gene, CDR1 is SGHRS and CDR2 is YFSETQ. V dropped 3 bases and J dropped 1; count of bases not matched to a gene: 13. As DNA, the CDR3 is TGCGCCAGCAGCTCATGGACAGGGGCGAATCGCGATAACTATGGCTACACCTTC. Protein sequence: CASSSWTGANRDNYGYTF.

This clonotype was counted at least ten times. CDR3 sequence (DNA): TGCGCCAGCAGCTCCGGGATAGCGGGGGGGACGAGCTCCTACAATGAGCAGTTCTTC. Amino acids: CASSSGIAGGTSSYNEQFF. The chain has TRBV5-1 and TRBJ2-1; the match to TRBD2 covers 11 bases. V was pared by 3 bases and J by 0 bases, with 11 bases of the junction left unmatched. Looked up from germline, CDR1 is SGHRS and CDR2 is YFSETQ. The CDR3 covers 19 residues.

This clonotype has at least ten counts. V is TRBV20-1 and J is TRBJ2-3; the match to TRBD2 covers 7 bases. The CDR3 runs to 13 residues. Germline V lookup: CDR1 DFQATT, CDR2 SNEGSKA (reference sequence). After removal of 5 bases from V and 6 bases from J, the junction contained 8 bases not matched to a gene. The CDR3, as DNA: TGCAGTGCTGGAATCGGTAGCGGGGATACGCAGTATTTT. Protein product: CSAGIGSGDTQYF.

This clonotype was observed at least ten times. The chain employs TRBV7-3 and TRBJ1-1; possibly TRBD1 for D (5 bases). The CDR3 loop spans 15 amino acids. V was trimmed by 2 bases and J by 1 base, leaving 11 bases between them. The V gene's germline CDR1 is SGHTA and CDR2 FQGTGA. CDR3 region: CASSLQGGGNTEAFF. CDR3 DNA sequence: TGTGCCAGCAGCTTACAGGGAGGAGGGAACACTGAAGCTTTCTTT.

This chain joins TRBV15 and TRBJ2-2; no firm D call. The CDR3 extends over 14 amino acids. Germline values: CDR1 LNHNV, CDR2 YYDKDF (reference sequence). Trimming stripped 0 bases from V and 6 bases from J, with 8 bases between. CDR3 sequence (DNA): TGTGCCACCAGCAGAGATATTGGTCCCGGGGAGCTGTTTTTT. It specifies CATSRDIGPGELFF.